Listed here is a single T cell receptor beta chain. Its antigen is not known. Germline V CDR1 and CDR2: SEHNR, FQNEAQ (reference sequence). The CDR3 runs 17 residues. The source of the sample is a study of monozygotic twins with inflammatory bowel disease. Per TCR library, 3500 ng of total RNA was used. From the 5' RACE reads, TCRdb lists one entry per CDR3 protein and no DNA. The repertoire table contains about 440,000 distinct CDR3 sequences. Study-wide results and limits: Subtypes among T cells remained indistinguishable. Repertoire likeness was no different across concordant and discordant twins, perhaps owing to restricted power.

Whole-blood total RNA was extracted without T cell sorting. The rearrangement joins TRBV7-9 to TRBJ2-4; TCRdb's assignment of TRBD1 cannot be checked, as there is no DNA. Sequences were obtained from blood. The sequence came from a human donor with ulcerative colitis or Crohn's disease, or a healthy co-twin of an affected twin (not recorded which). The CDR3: CASTSSAGDLAKNIQYF.